These T cell receptor beta chains were read from a single sample in a study of glioma-infiltrating T cells. One entry per CDR3 protein, called by TCRdb with MiXCR from the multiplex PCR reads. The data hold 100,000 to 150,000 distinct CDR3 sequences, with roughly 20% observed a single time. Sequenced: glioma tissue, nonneoplastic brain tissue, or PBMCs (not recorded which). These TCRs come from a human donor with low-grade glioma or glioblastoma, undergoing nonglioma brain surgery, or in good health (not recorded which). Each CDR3 is given with its conserved first and last residue. The D gene is left open where the match is weak. Clone size is stated in some rows and not others, as once, few, many or a class when expanded.

>TRBD2|TRBJ2-5|few|TRBV12-3/TRBV12-4
CASSPRTSGKETQYF
TGTGCCAGCAGTCCAAGGACTAGCGGGAAAGAGACCCAGTACTTC
>-|TRBJ2-7|few|TRBV19
CASSMGAHSYEQYF
TGTGCCAGTAGTATGGGAGCTCACTCCTACGAGCAGTACTTC
>-|TRBJ1-4|many|TRBV12-3/TRBV12-4
CASSLGGNWATNEKLFF
TGTGCCAGCAGCCTGGGGGGGAATTGGGCAACTAATGAAAAACTGTTTTTT
>-|TRBJ1-1|many|TRBV12-3/TRBV12-4
CASSLTRQNTEAFF
TGTGCCAGCAGTTTAACAAGGCAGAACACTGAAGCTTTCTTT
>-|TRBJ1-5|many|TRBV6-6
CASSYSGPRSNQPQHF
TGTGCCAGCAGTTACTCGGGACCGAGAAGCAATCAGCCCCAGCATTTT
>-|TRBJ1-1|many|TRBV7-2
CASSHRGGHLLNTEAFF
TGTGCCAGCAGCCACCGCGGGGGACACCTACTGAACACTGAAGCTTTCTTT
>-|TRBJ2-1|many|TRBV29-1
CSVEEQGYNEQFF
TGCAGCGTTGAAGAGCAGGGTTACAATGAGCAGTTCTTC
>TRBD2|TRBJ2-5|-|TRBV4-1
CASSPSGTSGQKTQYF
TGCGCCAGCAGCCCCTCCGGGACTAGCGGCCAAAAGACCCAGTACTTC
>-|TRBJ2-7|many|TRBV7-2
CASSSEAGSYEQYF
TGTGCCAGCAGCTCCGAGGCAGGATCCTACGAGCAGTACTTC
>-|TRBJ2-7|few|TRBV7-9
CASRPNYEQYF
TGTGCCAGCCGCCCCAATTACGAGCAGTACTTC
>TRBD1|TRBJ2-5|once|TRBV6-2/TRBV6-3
CASSDNRGLTPQHF
TGTGCCAGCAGTGATAACAGGGGGTTGACTCCCCAGCACTTC
>-|TRBJ2-7|many|TRBV3-1
CASSQEVSAYEQYF
TGTGCCAGCAGCCAAGAGGTGTCGGCCTACGAGCAGTACTTC
>-|TRBJ1-2|many|TRBV15
CATSRDGANGYTF
TGTGCCACCAGCAGAGATGGGGCAAATGGCTACACCTTC
>-|TRBJ2-7|few|TRBV5-1
CASSSLTGSEQYF
TGCGCCAGCAGCTCCTTGACAGGCTCCGAGCAGTACTTC
>-|TRBJ2-1|few|TRBV11-1
CASSLIEYASSYNEQFF
TGTGCCAGCAGCTTAATTGAGTACGCGAGCTCCTACAATGAGCAGTTCTTC
>TRBD2|TRBJ2-1|many|TRBV5-1
CASSLDPSGSSYNEQFF
TGCGCCAGCAGCTTGGACCCTAGCGGGAGTTCCTACAATGAGCAGTTCTTC
>-|TRBJ2-3|few|TRBV9
CASSVGRVRADTQYF
TGTGCCAGCAGCGTAGGGAGGGTGAGGGCAGATACGCAGTATTTT
>TRBD2|TRBJ2-1|many|TRBV6-1
CASSQTSGRAGNEQFF
TGTGCCAGCAGTCAGACTAGCGGGAGAGCAGGTAATGAGCAGTTCTTC
>TRBD2|TRBJ2-3|few|TRBV6-5
CASSLQREDDTQYF
TGTGCCAGCAGTTTACAGCGGGAGGACGATACGCAGTATTTT
>TRBD1|TRBJ2-7|few|TRBV19
CASSIWQGADEQYF
TGTGCCAGTAGTATCTGGCAGGGGGCGGACGAGCAGTACTTC
>-|TRBJ1-5|many|TRBV20-1
CSASQTGDSNQPQHF
TGCAGTGCTAGCCAGACAGGAGATAGCAATCAGCCCCAGCATTTT
>TRBD2|TRBJ2-7|-|TRBV5-1
CASSSTSGSEYEQYF
TGCGCCAGCAGCTCGACTAGCGGGAGTGAGTACGAGCAGTACTTC
>-|TRBJ2-7|once|TRBV18
CASSPPGTVVMEQHF
TGTGCCAGCTCACCACCTGGGACGGTGGTGATGGAGCAGCACTTC
>-|TRBJ2-1|many|TRBV18
CASSRAGDYNEQFF
TGTGCCAGCTCACGGGCAGGGGACTACAATGAGCAGTTCTTC
>-|TRBJ2-4|-|TRBV4-2
CASSQRKYENIQYF
TGTGCCAGCAGCCAAAGGAAATACGAAAACATTCAGTACTTC
>-|TRBJ2-1|many|TRBV18
CASSGQSNEQFF
TGTGCCAGCTCCGGACAGAGCAATGAGCAGTTCTTC
>TRBD2|TRBJ2-1|many|TRBV6-6
CASSYSGGGPYNEQFF
TGTGCCAGCAGTTACTCGGGGGGAGGGCCCTACAATGAGCAGTTCTTC
>-|TRBJ2-3|many|TRBV2
CASSERSGFTDTQYF
TGTGCCAGCAGTGAACGGTCAGGGTTCACAGATACGCAGTATTTT
>-|TRBJ2-5|many|TRBV5-1
CASSSWGSQETQYF
TGCGCCAGCAGCTCTTGGGGCAGCCAAGAGACCCAGTACTTC
>-|TRBJ1-1|many|TRBV20-1
CSAPVQAMNTEAFF
TGCAGTGCTCCGGTCCAAGCAATGAACACTGAAGCTTTCTTT
>TRBD2|TRBJ2-1|-|TRBV6-5
CASNCTGTSVYNEQFF
TGTGCCAGCAATTGCACCGGGACTAGCGTTTACAATGAGCAGTTCTTC
>-|TRBJ2-1|many|TRBV6-2/TRBV6-3
CASSRRGSYNEQFF
TGTGCCAGCAGCAGGAGGGGTTCCTACAATGAGCAGTTCTTC
>-|TRBJ2-5|many|TRBV10-3
CAISDLQVQYF
TGTGCCATCAGTGATTTGCAGGTCCAGTACTTC
>-|TRBJ2-5|many|TRBV24-1
CATSDPSRVGQETQYF
TGTGCCACCAGTGACCCTTCCCGGGTGGGTCAAGAGACCCAGTACTTC
>-|TRBJ2-7|-|TRBV3-1
CASSQNLGKREQYF
TGTGCCAGCAGCCAAAATCTGGGGAAGCGGGAGCAGTACTTC
>-|TRBJ1-1|-|TRBV29-1
CSVEKMNTEAFF
TGCAGCGTTGAGAAGATGAACACTGAAGCTTTCTTT
>-|TRBJ2-3|many|TRBV15
CATSRDRGRGTDTQYF
TGTGCCACCAGCAGAGATCGTGGTAGGGGCACAGATACGCAGTATTTT
>TRBD2|TRBJ2-7|many|TRBV6-2/TRBV6-3
CASSYWTSRTYEQYF
TGTGCCAGCAGTTACTGGACTAGCAGAACCTACGAGCAGTACTTC